The rows below give T cell receptor beta chains drawn from one sample of a study of breast tumors, draining lymph nodes, adjacent tissues. Using its own MiXCR run on the multiplex PCR reads, TCRdb lists one record per CDR3 protein. Among about 230,000 distinct CDR3 sequences listed, approximately 31% were seen once. Sample: axillary lymph node tissue. The receptors here all came from a female donor with breast cancer. Some clones in this sample may be carry-over from other donors' samples. Both conserved end residues are part of each CDR3. A D gene is named only where the DNA matches it firmly. Size is omitted from some rows. Given values are once, few, many or a class for expanded clones.

j_call d_call clone_size v_call cdr3_nt cdr3_aa
TRBJ2-3 NA many TRBV7-9 TGTGCCAGCAGCTTACCGGTCGGAAGCACAGATACGCAGTATTTT CASSLPVGSTDTQYF
TRBJ2-7 NA many TRBV27 TGTGCCAGCAGTCGGCTTTCGCCCGCGCTGGTGGGGTACGAGCAGTACTTC CASSRLSPALVGYEQYF
TRBJ2-7 NA many TRBV14 TGTGCCAGCAGCCAAGACCACATTGCCTACGAGCAGTACTTC CASSQDHIAYEQYF
TRBJ2-7 TRBD1 once TRBV24-1 TGTGCCACCAGTGATGTGGACAGGGGGCAATACGAGCAGTACTTC CATSDVDRGQYEQYF
TRBJ1-3 TRBD1 many TRBV18 TGTGCCAGCTCCCCGGGACAGGGGGCGTACACCATATATTTT CASSPGQGAYTIYF
TRBJ1-1 TRBD1 NA TRBV20-1 TGCAGTGCTAGACTTCTGGGACAGGGCCCTGAAGCTTTCTTT CSARLLGQGPEAFF
TRBJ2-5 NA few TRBV10-3 TGTGCCATCAGTTCGTCGCTGGGTGGGGGTGTAGAGACCCGGTACTTC CAISSSLGGGVETRYF
TRBJ1-3 NA once TRBV19 TGTGCCAGTAGCATAAACAGGAGATTAGGAAACACCATACATTTT CASSINRRLGNTIHF
TRBJ1-4 NA many TRBV5-5 TGTGCCAGCAGCTTGGACCTTTCTCTTGAAAAACTGTTTTTT CASSLDLSLEKLFF
TRBJ2-5 NA many TRBV3-1 TGTGCCAGCAGCCAAGACCTCGTGGAGACCCAGTACTTC CASSQDLVETQYF
TRBJ1-3 NA NA TRBV5-1 TGCGCCAGCAGTCTCGACTCTGGAAACACCACATATTTT CASSLDSGNTTYF
TRBJ2-1 TRBD1 many TRBV29-1 TGCAGCGTAGGACAGGGTGTAACCTACAATGAGCAGTTCTTC CSVGQGVTYNEQFF
TRBJ2-3 TRBD2 many TRBV20-1 TGCAGTGCTGTTCTAGCGGGTTATACGCAGTATTTT CSAVLAGYTQYF
TRBJ1-1 NA NA TRBV20-1 TGCAGTGCTAGAGATTTCAGGGGCATGAACACTGAAGCTTTCTTT CSARDFRGMNTEAFF
TRBJ2-3 NA many TRBV24-1 TGTGCCACCAGTGAAACCACAGATACGCAGTATTTT CATSETTDTQYF
TRBJ1-5 NA many TRBV28 TGTGCCAGCAAGGCACACCTACCCAATCAGCCCCAGCATTTT CASKAHLPNQPQHF
TRBJ2-1 TRBD2 many TRBV4-3 TGCGCCAGCAGCCAAGATCGAGTAGCGGGGGGCAATGAGCAGTTCTTC CASSQDRVAGGNEQFF
TRBJ2-1 NA many TRBV12-3/TRBV12-4 TGTGCCAGCAGCAAGGACTATGAGCAGTTCTTC CASSKDYEQFF
TRBJ1-2 NA NA TRBV2 TGTGCCAGCAGTGATGGGAGGTTGGGCCCTTATGGCTACACCTTC CASSDGRLGPYGYTF
TRBJ2-3 NA many TRBV6-1 TGTGCCAGCAGTGAGATAACGATGCAGACTACGCAGTATTTT CASSEITMQTTQYF
TRBJ2-1 NA few TRBV6-2/TRBV6-3 TGTGCCAGCAGTCACTCGACTCTCCCCCTAGGGTCCAGCTCCTACAATGAGCAGTTCTTC CASSHSTLPLGSSSYNEQFF
TRBJ2-7 NA many TRBV6-6 TGTGCCAGCAGTTGGACCTACGAGCAGTACTTC CASSWTYEQYF
TRBJ1-1 NA few TRBV6-6 TGTGCCAGTTGGAGGGACACTGAAGCTTTCTTT CASWRDTEAFF
TRBJ2-7 NA many TRBV5-1 TGCGCCAGCAGCTTAGGAGCATCGACAGAGTACGAGCAGTACTTC CASSLGASTEYEQYF
TRBJ1-6 NA many TRBV9 TGTGCCAGCAGCGTAGGTGGAGTTATGGGGTATTCACCCCTCCACTTT CASSVGGVMGYSPLHF
TRBJ2-1 NA NA TRBV20-1 TGCAGAGGTGGGGTATCGGGCAAGCAGTCCTTC CRGGVSGKQSF
TRBJ1-1 NA few TRBV7-9 TGTGCCAGCAGCACGACGGGGGGTTGGAACACTGAAGCTTTCTTT CASSTTGGWNTEAFF
TRBJ1-2 TRBD1 NA TRBV20-1 TGCAGTGCTCCCCGGGGACAGGGGCGCGAAGGCTACACCTTC CSAPRGQGREGYTF
TRBJ1-5 NA NA TRBV7-3 TGCGCCAGCAGCCAAGACGTTAGCAATCAGCCCCAGCATTTT CASSQDVSNQPQHF
TRBJ2-5 TRBD1 NA TRBV12-3/TRBV12-4 TGTGCCAGCAGTTTGGGGACAGGGGAAGAGACCCAGTACTTC CASSLGTGEETQYF
TRBJ2-1 TRBD2 many TRBV12-3/TRBV12-4 TGTGCCAGCAGACCCGGGGGGCTAGCGGGCCAGAATGAGCAGTTCTTC CASRPGGLAGQNEQFF
TRBJ2-1 TRBD2 few TRBV11-3 TGTGCCAGCAGCTTACGGGGCGGGGGCTCCTACAATGAGCAGTTCTTC CASSLRGGGSYNEQFF
TRBJ2-2 NA few TRBV27 TGTGCCAGCAGTTTATCAGGGGTCGGTTATGGCGCCGGGGAGCTGTTTTTT CASSLSGVGYGAGELFF
TRBJ2-7 TRBD1 many TRBV20-1 TGCAGTGCTAGCCAATCCGGGACAGGAGAGCAGTACTTC CSASQSGTGEQYF
TRBJ1-6 NA many TRBV20-1 TGCAGTGCCCCTCCCGGCGGGGCCTATAATTCACCCCTCCACTTT CSAPPGGAYNSPLHF
TRBJ1-4 TRBD1 NA TRBV6-5 TGTGCCAGCAGTCCCGGGAGACAGGGGGCAGGAGAAAAACTGTTTTTT CASSPGRQGAGEKLFF
TRBJ2-4 TRBD2 NA TRBV10-3 TGTGCCATCAGTGATTCTAGCGGGATTGGGGGCGGTTGGGGCAAAAACATTCAGTACTTC CAISDSSGIGGGWGKNIQYF
TRBJ1-4 NA NA TRBV6-5 TGTGCCAGCAGTTCGATGTTGGCGTATGAAAAACTGTTTTTT CASSSMLAYEKLFF
TRBJ1-2 NA many TRBV7-2 TGTGCCAGCAGCTTTCGCAGGGACTATGGCTACACCTTC CASSFRRDYGYTF
TRBJ2-4 TRBD1 many TRBV29-1 TGCAGCGTGAGGGGACAGAAAAACATTCAGTACTTC CSVRGQKNIQYF
TRBJ2-1 TRBD2 many TRBV7-2 TGTGCCAGCAGCTTAACTAGCGGAGCCTACAATGAGCAGTTCTTC CASSLTSGAYNEQFF
TRBJ1-1 NA NA TRBV5-1 TGCGCCAGCAGCTTTGGGGGGGGCCAGAACACTGAGGCTTTCTTT CASSFGGGQNTEAFF
TRBJ2-4 TRBD2 NA TRBV6-5 TGTGCCAGCAGTTACTCTAGGGGTTACAGGACCGGGACTAGCGGGCAAAACATTCAGTACTTC CASSYSRGYRTGTSGQNIQYF
TRBJ2-3 NA many TRBV7-2 TGTGCCAGCAGCCCATTTCGGCGCCTGAACACAGATACGCAGTATTTT CASSPFRRLNTDTQYF
TRBJ2-7 NA many TRBV12-3/TRBV12-4 TGTGCCAGCAGTTTCGGGCGGGCCGTAGAGCAGTACTTC CASSFGRAVEQYF
TRBJ2-1 NA many TRBV29-1 TGCAGCGTTGAAGCGGGAGTGAGGTCGGGGCAGTTCTTC CSVEAGVRSGQFF
TRBJ2-2 NA many TRBV7-9 TGTGCCAGCAGCTCTGGGGGGAGTATCGGGGAGCTGTTTTTT CASSSGGSIGELFF
TRBJ2-7 TRBD2 many TRBV2 TGTGCCAGCAGCCGGGAGGGAGGGTACGAGCAGTACTTC CASSREGGYEQYF
TRBJ1-3 NA NA TRBV11-3 TGTGCCAGCAGCTTAGATAATTTT CASSLDNF
TRBJ2-5 TRBD1 many TRBV20-1 TGCAGTGCAGCCCCACCGGGACAGGGGGCTCGGACCCAGTACTTC CSAAPPGQGARTQYF